Listed below are T cell receptor beta chains from one sample, sequenced in a study of blood T cells in healthy people across ages. TCRdb reanalysed the 5' RACE reads using MiXCR and keeps one entry per CDR3 protein. The table lists over 600,000 distinct CDR3 sequences, under 25% of them singletons, with 3% to 4.5% in the top ten. The sequenced material came from blood. Receptors were obtained from a man between 70 and 80 years old in good health. Each CDR3 is given with its conserved first and last residue. Each record gives: J gene, V gene, clone size, D gene, CDR3 protein, CDR3 DNA. The D gene is left open where the match is weak. Only part of the rows carry a size: once, few, many, or a class if the clone is expanded.

>TRBJ2-1|TRBV5-5|few|TRBD2
CASSQGLAPYNEQFF
TGTGCCAGCAGCCAAGGACTAGCGCCGTACAATGAGCAGTTCTTC
>TRBJ2-7|TRBV28|few|NA
CASSLGSGNYEQYF
TGTGCCAGCAGTTTAGGTTCAGGGAACTACGAGCAGTACTTC
>TRBJ2-1|TRBV6-5|few|TRBD1
CASSSRQGSSYNEQFF
TGTGCCAGCAGTTCCCGACAGGGAAGCTCCTACAATGAGCAGTTCTTC
>TRBJ1-4|TRBV21-1|few|NA
CASSREGNEKLFF
TGTGCCAGCAGCCGTGAAGGGAATGAAAAACTGTTTTTT
>TRBJ2-1|TRBV20-1|many|TRBD2
CSATKPTSGPRGPSRNEQFF
TGCAGTGCTACCAAGCCGACTAGCGGGCCCCGCGGCCCGTCTCGAAATGAGCAGTTCTTC
>TRBJ2-1|TRBV4-1|NA|TRBD2
CASSQVLAGGWNEQFF
TGCGCCAGCAGCCAAGTACTAGCGGGAGGGTGGAATGAGCAGTTCTTC
>TRBJ1-4|TRBV20-1|NA|NA
CSATPGVSTNEKLFF
TGCAGTGCAACCCCAGGGGTTTCGACTAATGAAAAACTGTTTTTT
>TRBJ2-7|TRBV20-1|few|TRBD2
CSAAGLAGGYEQYF
TGCAGTGCTGCCGGACTAGCGGGAGGCTACGAGCAGTACTTC
>TRBJ2-7|TRBV7-4|NA|TRBD2
CASSSPTSGRSSYEQYF
TGTGCCAGCAGCTCGCCTACTAGCGGGAGAAGCTCCTACGAGCAGTACTTC
>TRBJ2-5|TRBV29-1|few|TRBD1
CSVEGLRQGNQETQYF
TGCAGCGTTGAAGGGCTAAGACAGGGAAACCAAGAGACCCAGTACTTC
>TRBJ2-3|TRBV9|NA|TRBD2
CASSVSSSGYLTDTQYF
TGTGCCAGCAGCGTATCGTCTAGCGGATACCTCACAGATACGCAGTATTTT